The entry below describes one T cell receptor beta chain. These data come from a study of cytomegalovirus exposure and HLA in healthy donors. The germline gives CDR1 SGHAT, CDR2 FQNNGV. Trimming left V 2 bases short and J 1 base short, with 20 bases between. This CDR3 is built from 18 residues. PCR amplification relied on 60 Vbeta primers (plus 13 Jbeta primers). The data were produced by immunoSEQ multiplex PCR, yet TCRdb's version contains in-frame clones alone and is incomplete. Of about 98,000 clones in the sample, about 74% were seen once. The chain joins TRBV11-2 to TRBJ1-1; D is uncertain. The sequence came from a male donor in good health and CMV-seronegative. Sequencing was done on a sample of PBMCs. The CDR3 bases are TGTGCCAGCAGCTTAAAGCTCCGGGGTCAGATAACGAACACTGAAGCTTTCTTT. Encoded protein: CASSLKLRGQITNTEAFF.